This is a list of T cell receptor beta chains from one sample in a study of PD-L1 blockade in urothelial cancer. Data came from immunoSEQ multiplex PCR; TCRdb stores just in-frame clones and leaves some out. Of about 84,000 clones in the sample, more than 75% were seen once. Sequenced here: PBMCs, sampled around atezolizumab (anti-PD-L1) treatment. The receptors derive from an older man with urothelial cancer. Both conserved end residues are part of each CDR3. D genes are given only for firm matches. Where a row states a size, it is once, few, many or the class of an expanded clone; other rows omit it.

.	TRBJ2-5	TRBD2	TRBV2	TGTGCCAGCATTAAAGGGCTAGCGGGGGGACAAGAGACCCAGTACTTC	CASIKGLAGGQETQYF
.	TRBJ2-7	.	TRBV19	TGTGCCAGTAGTATACCAGGGGCCGTAAACGAGCAGTACTTC	CASSIPGAVNEQYF
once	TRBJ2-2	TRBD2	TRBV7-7	TGTGCTAGCAGCCGTTCTAGCGGGACCGGGGAGCTGTTTTTT	CASSRSSGTGELFF
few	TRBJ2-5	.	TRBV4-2	TGTGCCAGCAGCCAAGTGTTAGATGAGACCCAGTACTTC	CASSQVLDETQYF
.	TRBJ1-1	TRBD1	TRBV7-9	TGTGCCAGCAGACCGGGACAGGGGAACACTGAAGCTTTCTTT	CASRPGQGNTEAFF
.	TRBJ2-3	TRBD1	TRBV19	TGTGCCAGTAGTAAGAGGACAGGGAGGACAGATACGCAGTATTTT	CASSKRTGRTDTQYF
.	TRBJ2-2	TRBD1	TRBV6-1	TGTGCCAGCAGAATGGGACAGGGCACCGGGGAGCTGTTTTTT	CASRMGQGTGELFF
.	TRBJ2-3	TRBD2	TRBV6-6	TGTGCCAGCAGGAACGGGGCGGGGGGGCTGGATACGCAGTATTTT	CASRNGAGGLDTQYF
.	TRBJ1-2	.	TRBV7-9	TGTGCCAGCAGCTTAGCCAGGGGTCCTAACTATGGCTACACCTTC	CASSLARGPNYGYTF
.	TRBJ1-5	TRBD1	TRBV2	TGTGCCAGCAGGAGGGACAGGGGTTGGGGCAATCAGCCCCAGCATTTT	CASRRDRGWGNQPQHF
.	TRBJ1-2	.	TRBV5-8	TGTGCCAGCAGCTTAGGGGGAAGTGACTATGGCTACACCTTC	CASSLGGSDYGYTF
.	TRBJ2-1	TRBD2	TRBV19	TGTGCCAGTAGTATGGGTCGGGAGGTAAAAAATGAGCAGTTCTTC	CASSMGREVKNEQFF
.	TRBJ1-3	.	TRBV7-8	TGTGCCAGCAGCCCTCTTTTGGGAAACACCATATATTTT	CASSPLLGNTIYF
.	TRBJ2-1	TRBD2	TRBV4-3	TGCGCCAGCAGCCAAGGATGGACTAGGGTCCGCCATGAGCAGTTCTTC	CASSQGWTRVRHEQFF
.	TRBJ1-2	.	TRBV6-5	TGTGCCAGCACACGGACGGCCACTAGTGGTGGCTACACCTTC	CASTRTATSGGYTF
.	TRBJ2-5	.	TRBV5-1	TGCGCCAGCAGCATCGCCACAGGATACCAAGAGACCCAGTACTTC	CASSIATGYQETQYF